This section outlines one T cell receptor (beta chain) sequence together with its context. Its matching antigen is unknown. TCRdb's copy holds only in-frame clones and misses some; the assay was immunoSEQ multiplex PCR. Seen here are about 180,000 clones, about 89% observed once, and the top ten hold 1.5% to 2%. This specimen belongs to a study of T cell responses to AZD1222 COVID-19 vaccine. The CDR3 extends over 16 amino acids. The V end lost 5 bases, the J end lost 1 base, and 14 bases lay between the germline ends. Germline V CDR1 and CDR2: SGHTA, FQGTGA. Study-wide points: Targeting of unmutated variant regions was reportedly seen in nearly half of spike-specific TCRs. Regions 160-218 and 743-854 held dominance among vaccine-associated CD4 TCRs, which spanned spike. Among those given AZD1222, only six were seropositive at baseline.

The sample here was peripheral blood, taken on day 0 of AZD1222 vaccination. The receptor's source is an adult in good health. The rearrangement joins TRBV7-3 to TRBJ2-2, with D maybe TRBD1 (6 bases). The CDR3 protein is CASSPSRTENTGELFF. The DNA for the CDR3 is TGTGCCAGCAGCCCCAGCAGGACAGAGAACACCGGGGAGCTGTTTTTT.